These 20 T cell receptor beta chains were sequenced from one sample in a study of T cell changes during pregnancy in multiple sclerosis. Assay used: immunoSEQ multiplex PCR; TCRdb lists only in-frame clones, some missing. The sample includes 35,000 to 40,000 clones, 92% of them seen just once. The sequenced sample was CD4+ T cells from peripheral blood mononuclear cells, obtained in the third trimester of pregnancy. These receptors were collected from a female donor with multiple sclerosis, enrolled in a pregnancy study.

V is TRBV10-3 and J is TRBJ2-2; D is perhaps TRBD2 (6 bases). Germline values: CDR1 ENHRY, CDR2 SYGVKD. The germline V and J ends were trimmed by 7 bases and 6 bases, with 18 bases remaining between them. The CDR3 is made up of 15 amino acids. CDR3 amino acids: CAITPTGTQSGELFF. The CDR3 DNA reads as TGTGCCATCACACCGACCGGGACTCAATCCGGGGAGCTGTTTTTT.

This sequence joins TRBV6-1 and TRBJ1-4; D not certain. The V end lost 2 bases, the J end lost 8 bases, and 15 bases lay between the germline ends. The CDR3 consists of 15 residues. Germline loops: CDR1 MNHNS, CDR2 SASEGT. In DNA form, the CDR3 reads TGTGCCAGCAGTGAACTAGGCGGCGTCCCCGAAAAACTGTTTTTT. Translating it yields CASSELGGVPEKLFF.

The rearrangement joins TRBV2 to TRBJ2-7; 12 positions match TRBD2. Trimming removed 5 bases from V and 4 bases from J; junction bases left unmatched: 6. The germline CDR1 and CDR2 sequences are SNHLY and FYNNEI. The CDR3 runs 15 residues. This CDR3 reads CASSLRLAGAYEQYF. The CDR3 DNA sequence: TGTGCCAGCAGTCTAAGACTAGCGGGAGCGTACGAGCAGTACTTC. The full variable domain, completed using reference TRBV2 and TRBJ2-7, is EPEVTQTPSHQVTQMGQEVILRCVPISNHLYFYWYRQILGQKVEFLVSFYNNEISEKSEIFDDQFSVERPDGSNFTLKIRSTKLEDSAMYFCASSLRLAGAYEQYFGPGTRLTVT.

The rearrangement links TRBV7-2 to TRBJ1-2, with D perhaps TRBD1 (6 bases). CDR3 size: 13 residues. Deletions cut 1 base from V and 7 bases from J, with 10 bases between. Looked up from germline, CDR1 is SGHTA and CDR2 is FQGNSA. CDR3: CASSLVGGRGYTF. In DNA form, the CDR3 reads TGTGCCAGCAGCTTAGTAGGGGGTCGTGGCTACACCTTC.

The rearrangement links TRBV19 to TRBJ2-1; 7 nucleotides align to TRBD1. CDR1 is LNHDA and CDR2 is SQIVND in the germline V gene (reference sequence). The ends lost 6 bases at V and 4 bases at J; junction bases unmatched: 9. CDR3 length: 15 residues. The CDR3 reads CASRWTGAFYNEQFF. The CDR3 nucleotides are TGTGCCAGTAGATGGACAGGAGCCTTTTACAATGAGCAGTTCTTC.

The chain has TRBV7-2 and TRBJ1-6; 9 bases are a match to TRBD1. The CDR3 spans 15 residues. Germline V gives CDR1 SGHTA, CDR2 FQGNSA. V shed 5 bases, J shed 9 bases, and the junction held 8 bases outside the gene matches. The CDR3 DNA reads as TGTGCCAGCAGCCCCTCAACAGGGGGCGCTTCACCCCTCCACTTT. This gives the protein CASSPSTGGASPLHF.

The chain employs TRBV12-5 and TRBJ2-5, with 8 positions matching TRBD2. Germline V gene data show CDR1 as LGHNT and CDR2 as FRNRAP. V shed 9 bases, J shed 3 bases, and the junction held 12 bases outside the gene matches. The CDR3 is made up of 15 amino acids. The CDR3 loop is CASRTGREAKETQYF. The CDR3 DNA sequence: TGTGCTAGCCGTACCGGGCGGGAGGCAAAAGAGACCCAGTACTTC.

The chain combines TRBV19 with TRBJ1-2; no clear D gene. Trimming shortened V by 5 bases and J by 3 bases, and 10 bases separated the two germline ends. CDR1 and CDR2 from the germline V gene are LNHDA and SQIVND (reference sequence). The CDR3 spans 13 residues. Here the CDR3 reads CASSYARDYGYTF. CDR3 DNA: TGTGCCAGTAGTTATGCGAGGGACTATGGCTACACCTTC.

This clone was seen more than once but under ten times. The rearrangement uses TRBV19 and TRBJ1-4; D is unresolved. The germline V and J ends were trimmed by 9 bases and 1 base, with 6 bases remaining between them. CDR1 and CDR2 from the germline V gene are LNHDA and SQIVND (reference sequence). The CDR3 is 12 amino acids. The DNA of the CDR3 is TGTGCCAGCAGCGGAACTAATGAAAAACTGTTTTTT. Translation: CASSGTNEKLFF.

The gene calls are TRBV27 and TRBJ2-1; 7 bases agree with TRBD2. The V gene end was trimmed by 5 bases and the J gene end by 3 bases; junction bases not matched to a gene: 13. CDR1 is MNHEY and CDR2 is SMNVEV in the germline V gene (reference sequence). This CDR3 has 17 residues. The CDR3 reads CASSPNLAASNYNEQFF. As DNA, the CDR3 is TGTGCCAGCAGTCCTAACCTAGCGGCAAGTAACTACAATGAGCAGTTCTTC.

This clone was seen only a few times. This chain uses TRBV2 with TRBJ1-4; D might be TRBD1 (5 bases). V lost 6 bases to trimming and J lost 0 bases, with 11 bases between them. The CDR3 spans 15 residues. Per germline, CDR1 SNHLY and CDR2 FYNNEI. CDR3 in amino acids: CASRPDRTTNEKLFF. CDR3 coding DNA: TGTGCCAGCAGGCCAGACAGAACAACTAATGAAAAACTGTTTTTT.

The gene calls are TRBV5-1 and TRBJ2-7; TRBD1 might be the D (6 bases). Germline V gives CDR1 SGHRS, CDR2 YFSETQ. The CDR3 extends over 17 amino acids. Trimming removed 0 bases from V and 0 bases from J, with 16 bases in between. The DNA of the CDR3 is TGCGCCAGCAGCTTGGGACCCGGGACAACCACCTCCTACGAGCAGTACTTC. Translation gives CASSLGPGTTTSYEQYF.

The CDR3 nucleotides are TGTGCCAGCTCACAGAATGACAGTAATGAAAAACTGTTTTTT. It is translated as CASSQNDSNEKLFF. V usage is TRBV18 and J usage is TRBJ1-4; the D gene is possibly TRBD1 (5 bases). The germline CDR1 and CDR2 sequences are KGHSH and LQKENI. This CDR3 is 14 amino acids long. Trimming took off 4 bases at V and 4 bases at J, with 10 bases between the two ends.

The V and J genes are TRBV18 and TRBJ2-3; 11 bases align to TRBD2. The V gene's germline CDR1 is KGHSH and CDR2 LQKENI. The J segment lost 3 bases and the V segment lost 6 bases, leaving 2 bases of the junction unmatched. The CDR3 consists of 14 residues. CDR3 coding DNA: TGTGCCAGCTCCCTAGCGGGAGGAACAGATACGCAGTATTTT. It encodes CASSLAGGTDTQYF.

The genes are TRBV6-5 and TRBJ2-1; perhaps TRBD2 as D (5 bases). CDR1 and CDR2 (germline): MNHEY, SVGAGI. The CDR3 has 15 residues. Trimming removed 2 bases from V and 0 bases from J, with 8 bases in between. The CDR3 sequence is CASSYSGSSYNEQFF. The CDR3 region has the DNA TGTGCCAGCAGTTACAGCGGCAGCTCCTACAATGAGCAGTTCTTC.

V and J are TRBV2 and TRBJ2-3; TRBD2 might be the D (6 bases). V lost 3 bases, J lost 2 bases, and 12 bases lay in between. Germline V gene data show CDR1 as SNHLY and CDR2 as FYNNEI. This CDR3 has 15 residues. The CDR3 DNA reads as TGTGCCAGCAGTGAGCGGACTACCTCCACAGATACGCAGTATTTT. Protein: CASSERTTSTDTQYF.

The CDR3 sequence is CASSGTGLELNTEAFF. CDR3 DNA sequence: TGCGCCAGCAGCGGTACAGGGTTGGAGTTGAACACTGAAGCTTTCTTT. J is TRBJ1-1 and V is TRBV5-1; possibly TRBD1 for D (6 bases). CDR1 SGHRS and CDR2 YFSETQ come from the germline V gene. Trimming cost V 4 bases and J 0 bases, with 16 bases left between them. The CDR3 runs to 16 residues. Full variable domain (rest looked up from reference TRBV5-1 and TRBJ1-1): KAGVTQTPRYLIKTRGQQVTLSCSPISGHRSVSWYQQTPGQGLQFLFEYFSETQRNKGNFPGRFSGRQFSNSRSEMNVSTLELGDSALYLCASSGTGLELNTEAFFGQGTRLTVV.

The V gene is TRBV5-5, the J gene TRBJ1-5; no definite D call. Per the germline V gene, CDR1 is SGHKS and CDR2 is YYEKEE (reference sequence). The V end was cut by 0 bases, the J end by 7 bases, with 11 bases between. The CDR3 extends over 14 amino acids. The CDR3 DNA follows: TGTGCCAGCAGCTTGGAGGGTTCGGGGCAGCCCCAGCATTTT. The encoded protein is CASSLEGSGQPQHF.

V and J are TRBV18 and TRBJ1-5; 12 nucleotides align to TRBD1. The CDR3 extends over 21 amino acids. The V segment lost 3 bases and the J segment 2 bases; nucleotides outside the gene matches: 17. CDR1 and CDR2 (germline): KGHSH, LQKENI. CDR3 DNA: TGTGCCAGCTCACCTTTAAGCTCGTGGGGACAGGGGGCTGAAGGCAATCAGCCCCAGCATTTT. It encodes CASSPLSSWGQGAEGNQPQHF.

The chain recombines TRBV6-1 with TRBJ2-2; perhaps TRBD1 as D (5 bases). This CDR3 is built from 15 residues. Trimming pared 7 bases from V and 3 bases from J, leaving 15 bases between. Germline CDR1 reads MNHNS; CDR2 reads SASEGT. The CDR3 bases are TGTGCCAGCAAGAACCTTAGGGGTTACACCGGGGAGCTGTTTTTT. It yields the protein CASKNLRGYTGELFF.